This T cell receptor (beta chain) is from a study of blood T cell repertoires in COVID-19. Study information: Acute and convalescent COVID-19 specimens originated in the United States, Italy and Spain. Sample material is recorded as cDNA or gDNA derived from T cells, B-cell-depleted T cells, or PBMCs.

With 2 bases removed from V and 4 bases from J, the gap between germline ends came to 16 bases. This CDR3 is 16 amino acids long. CDR1 is MNHNS, CDR2 SASEGT, per germline. As handled by the study authors: Amplification of reference gene primers was used by the study to estimate nucleated cell counts. This table comes from immunoSEQ multiplex PCR, and its TCRdb copy is limited to in-frame clones, with some not included. Clonal size and the V and J genes are those of that table, whereas D and trimming came from the DNA. The profile shows 95,000 or so clones, around nine tenths of them singletons. The origin of this receptor is a man of 80 years or more with active or convalescent COVID-19. Sequenced sample: peripheral blood. The chain uses TRBV6-1 and TRBJ2-3; a possible D gene is TRBD1 (6 bases). CDR3 DNA: TGTGCCAGCAGTGAATCCCCTTCGACAGGAGCAGATACGCAGTATTTT. Translated, it gives CASSESPSTGADTQYF.